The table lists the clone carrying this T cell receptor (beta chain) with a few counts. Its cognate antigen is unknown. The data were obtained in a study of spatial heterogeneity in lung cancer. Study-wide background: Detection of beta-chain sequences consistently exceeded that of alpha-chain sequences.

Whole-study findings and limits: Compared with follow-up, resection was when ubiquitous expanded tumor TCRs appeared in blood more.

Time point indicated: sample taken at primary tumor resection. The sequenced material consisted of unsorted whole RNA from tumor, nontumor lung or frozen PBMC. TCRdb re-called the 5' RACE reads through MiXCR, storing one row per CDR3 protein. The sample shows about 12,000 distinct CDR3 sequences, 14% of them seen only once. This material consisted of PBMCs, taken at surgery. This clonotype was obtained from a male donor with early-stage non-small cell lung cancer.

CDR3 sequence: CASRGDTEAFF. The CDR3 DNA follows: TGTGCCAGCAGGGGAGACACTGAAGCTTTCTTT. This rearrangement joins TRBV2 to TRBJ1-1; no reliable D call. The ends were cut back, 6 bases at V and 3 bases at J, with 5 bases in the middle. Germline V gene sequence: CDR1 SNHLY, CDR2 FYNNEI. The CDR3 is 11 residues long.